The clone carrying this TCR beta chain was seen more than once but under ten times. Its antigen is not known. Isolated RNA was reverse transcribed in full, so expressed TCRB transcripts were sequenced. Assay used: immunoSEQ multiplex PCR; TCRdb lists only in-frame clones, some missing. Of approximately 150,000 clones listed, 10% to 15% are singletons. These data are taken from a study of beta chain features in type 1 diabetes. Study observations and caveats: Sequencing from cDNA could over-represent high-TCR-expressing cells. All four CD4+ subsets of Type 1 diabetes patients contained TCRB CDR3s that were moderately but significantly shorter. The study found fewer insertions and more deletions at VDJ junctions in type 1 diabetes patients.

Unmatched junction bases numbered 4, after V lost 0 bases and J lost 2 bases. There are 18 residues in the CDR3. CDR1 and CDR2 from the germline V gene are LNHNV and YYDKDF (reference sequence). CD45RO/CCR7/CD25/CD127/CD95/CD27 staining was used to isolate CD4+ naive, central memory, regulatory and stem cell-like memory cells by sorting. Sequenced sample: central memory CD4+ T cells from blood. The receptor comes from a man younger than 35 with type 1 diabetes. V gene TRBV15 combines with J gene TRBJ2-6; 10 positions match TRBD1. The CDR3 sequence is CATSRDLGTGAGANVLTF. The CDR3 DNA is TGTGCCACCAGCAGAGATCTTGGGACAGGGGCTGGGGCCAACGTCCTGACTTTC. Full variable domain (rest looked up from reference TRBV15 and TRBJ2-6): DAMVIQNPRYQVTQFGKPVTLSCSQTLNHNVMYWYQQKSSQAPKLLFHYYDKDFNNEADTPDNFQSRRPNTSFCFLDIRSPGLGDTAMYLCATSRDLGTGAGANVLTFGAGSRLTVL.